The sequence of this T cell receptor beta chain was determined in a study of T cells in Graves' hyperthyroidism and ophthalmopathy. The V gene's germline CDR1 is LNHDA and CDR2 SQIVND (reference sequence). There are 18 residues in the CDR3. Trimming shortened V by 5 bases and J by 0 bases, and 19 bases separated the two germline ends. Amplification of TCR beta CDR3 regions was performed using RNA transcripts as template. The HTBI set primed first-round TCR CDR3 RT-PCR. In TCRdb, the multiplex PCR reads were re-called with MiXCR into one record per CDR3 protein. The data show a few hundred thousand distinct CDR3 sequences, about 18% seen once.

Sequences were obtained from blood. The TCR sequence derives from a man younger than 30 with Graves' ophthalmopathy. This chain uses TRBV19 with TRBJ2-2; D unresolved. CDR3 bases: TGTGCCAGTAGTCCCCCCCTGGGAACCCACCCGAACACCGGGGAGCTGTTTTTT. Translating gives CASSPPLGTHPNTGELFF.